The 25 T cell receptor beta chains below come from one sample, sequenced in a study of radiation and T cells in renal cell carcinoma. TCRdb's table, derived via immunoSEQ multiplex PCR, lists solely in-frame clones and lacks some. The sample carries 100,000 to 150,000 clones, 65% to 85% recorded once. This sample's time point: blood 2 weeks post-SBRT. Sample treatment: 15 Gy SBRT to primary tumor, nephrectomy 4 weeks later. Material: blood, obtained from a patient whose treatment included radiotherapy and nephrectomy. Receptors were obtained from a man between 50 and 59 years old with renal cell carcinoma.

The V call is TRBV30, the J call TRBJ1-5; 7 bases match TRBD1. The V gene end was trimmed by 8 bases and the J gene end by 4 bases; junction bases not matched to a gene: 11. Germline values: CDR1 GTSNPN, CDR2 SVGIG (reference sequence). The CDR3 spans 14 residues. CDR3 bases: TGTGCCGCATCAACAGGGGTGGGTAATCAGCCCCAGCATTTT. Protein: CAASTGVGNQPQHF. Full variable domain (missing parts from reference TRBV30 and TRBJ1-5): SQTIHQWPATLVQPVGSPLSLECTVEGTSNPNLYWYRQAAGRGLQLLFYSVGIGQISSEVPQNLSASRPQDRQFILSSKKLLLSDSGFYLCAASTGVGNQPQHFGDGTRLSIL.

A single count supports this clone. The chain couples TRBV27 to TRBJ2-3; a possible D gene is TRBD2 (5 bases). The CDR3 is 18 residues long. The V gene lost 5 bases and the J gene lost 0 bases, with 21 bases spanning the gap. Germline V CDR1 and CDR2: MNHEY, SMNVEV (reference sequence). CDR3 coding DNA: TGTGCCAGCAGTCTAAGAATGTATTTGGAGGTTAGCACAGATACGCAGTATTTT. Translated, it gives CASSLRMYLEVSTDTQYF.

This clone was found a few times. The CDR3 region is CASSAYTGSGNTIYF. The CDR3 coding sequence is TGTGCCAGCAGCGCATATACAGGGTCTGGAAACACCATATATTTT. The chain combines TRBV9 with TRBJ1-3; TRBD1 might be the D (6 bases). This CDR3 is built from 15 residues. CDR1 and CDR2 (germline): SGDLS, YYNGEE. V was cut by 3 bases and J by 1 base, with 11 bases left in between.

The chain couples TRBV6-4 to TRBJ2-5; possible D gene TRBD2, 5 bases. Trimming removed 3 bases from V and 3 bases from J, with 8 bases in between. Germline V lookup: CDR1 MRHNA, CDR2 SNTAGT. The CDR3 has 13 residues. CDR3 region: CASSETGKETQYF. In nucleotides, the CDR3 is TGTGCCAGCAGTGAGACCGGGAAAGAGACCCAGTACTTC.

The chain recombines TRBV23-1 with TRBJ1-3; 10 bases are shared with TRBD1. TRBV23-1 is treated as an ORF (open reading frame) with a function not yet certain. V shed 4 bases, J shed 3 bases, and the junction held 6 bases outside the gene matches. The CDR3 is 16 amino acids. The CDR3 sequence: CASSLGGTGVGNTIYF. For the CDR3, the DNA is TGCGCCAGCAGTCTGGGCGGGACAGGGGTTGGAAACACCATATATTTT.

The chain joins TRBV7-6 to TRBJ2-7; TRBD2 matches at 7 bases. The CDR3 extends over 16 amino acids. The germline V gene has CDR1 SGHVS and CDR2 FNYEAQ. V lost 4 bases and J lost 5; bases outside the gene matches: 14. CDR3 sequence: CASSWAGEPPFDEQYF. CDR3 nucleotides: TGTGCCAGCAGCTGGGCGGGGGAGCCCCCCTTTGACGAGCAGTACTTC.

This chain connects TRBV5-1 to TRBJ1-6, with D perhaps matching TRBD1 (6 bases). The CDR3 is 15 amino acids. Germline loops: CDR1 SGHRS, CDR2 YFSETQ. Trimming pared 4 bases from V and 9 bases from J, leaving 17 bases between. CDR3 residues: CASSMSGGRGSPLHF. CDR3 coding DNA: TGCGCCAGCAGCATGAGCGGGGGGCGAGGTTCACCCCTCCACTTT.

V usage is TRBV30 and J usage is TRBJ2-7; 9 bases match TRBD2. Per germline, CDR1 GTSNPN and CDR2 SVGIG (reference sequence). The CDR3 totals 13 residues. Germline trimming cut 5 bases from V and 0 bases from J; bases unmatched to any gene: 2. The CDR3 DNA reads TGTGCCTGGGAAGCGGGAGGCTCCTACGAGCAGTACTTC. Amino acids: CAWEAGGSYEQYF.

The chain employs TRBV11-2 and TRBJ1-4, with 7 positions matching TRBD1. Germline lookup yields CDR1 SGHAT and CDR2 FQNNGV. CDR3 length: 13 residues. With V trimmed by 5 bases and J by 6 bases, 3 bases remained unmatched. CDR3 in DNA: TGTGCCAGCAGCCCGGGACAGTATGAAAAACTGTTTTTT. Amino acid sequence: CASSPGQYEKLFF.

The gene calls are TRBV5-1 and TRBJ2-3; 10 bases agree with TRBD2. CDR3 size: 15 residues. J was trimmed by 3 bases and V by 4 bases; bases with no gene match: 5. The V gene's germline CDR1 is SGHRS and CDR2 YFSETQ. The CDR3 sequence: CASSTLAGKTDTQYF. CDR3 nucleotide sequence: TGCGCCAGCAGCACACTAGCGGGAAAAACAGATACGCAGTATTTT.

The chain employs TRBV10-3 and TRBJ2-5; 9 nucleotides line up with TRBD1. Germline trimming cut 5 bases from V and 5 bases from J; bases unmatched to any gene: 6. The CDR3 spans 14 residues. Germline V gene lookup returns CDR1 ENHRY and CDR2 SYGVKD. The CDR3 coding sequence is TGTGCCATCAGTCCGGGACAGGGATTCGAGACCCAGTACTTC. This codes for CAISPGQGFETQYF.

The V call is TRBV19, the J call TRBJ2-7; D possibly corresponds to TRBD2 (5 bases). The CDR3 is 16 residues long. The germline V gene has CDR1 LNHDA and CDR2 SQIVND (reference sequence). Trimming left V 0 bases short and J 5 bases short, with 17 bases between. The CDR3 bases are TGTGCCAGTAGTATAGATTGGAGAGGGCCCTATGACGAGCAGTACTTC. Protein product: CASSIDWRGPYDEQYF. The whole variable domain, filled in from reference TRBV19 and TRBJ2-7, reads DGGITQSPKYLFRKEGQNVTLSCEQNLNHDAMYWYRQDPGQGLRLIYYSQIVNDFQKGDIAEGYSVSREKKESFPLTVTSAQKNPTAFYLCASSIDWRGPYDEQYFGPGTRLTVT.

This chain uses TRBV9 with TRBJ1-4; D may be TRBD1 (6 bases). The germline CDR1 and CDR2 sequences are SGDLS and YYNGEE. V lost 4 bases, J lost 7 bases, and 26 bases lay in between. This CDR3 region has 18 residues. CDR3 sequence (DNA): TGTGCCAGCAGCCCACGCCGGGGACAAGGGGACGGGGGTGAAAAACTGTTTTTT. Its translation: CASSPRRGQGDGGEKLFF.

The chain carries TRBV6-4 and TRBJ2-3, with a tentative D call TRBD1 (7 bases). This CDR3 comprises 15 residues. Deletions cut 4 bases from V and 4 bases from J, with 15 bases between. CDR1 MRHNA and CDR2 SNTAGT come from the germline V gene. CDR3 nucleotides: TGTGCCAGCAGTGCCAGACTAGGGGGCCCAGATACGCAGTATTTT. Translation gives CASSARLGGPDTQYF.

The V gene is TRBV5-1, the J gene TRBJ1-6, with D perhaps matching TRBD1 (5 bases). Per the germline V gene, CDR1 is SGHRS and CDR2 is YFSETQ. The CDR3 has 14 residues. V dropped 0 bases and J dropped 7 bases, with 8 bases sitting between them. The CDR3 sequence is CASSLGGENSPLHF. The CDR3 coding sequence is TGCGCCAGCAGCTTGGGAGGGGAAAATTCACCCCTCCACTTT.

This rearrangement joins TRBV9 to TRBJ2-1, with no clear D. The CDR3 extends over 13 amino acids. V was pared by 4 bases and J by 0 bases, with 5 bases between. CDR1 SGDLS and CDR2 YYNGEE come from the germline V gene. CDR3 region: CASSRDSYNEQFF. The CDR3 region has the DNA TGTGCCAGCAGCAGGGACTCCTACAATGAGCAGTTCTTC. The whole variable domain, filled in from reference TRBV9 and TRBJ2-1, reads DSGVTQTPKHLITATGQRVTLRCSPRSGDLSVYWYQQSLDQGLQFLIQYYNGEERAKGNILERFSAQQFPDLHSELNLSSLELGDSALYFCASSRDSYNEQFFGPGTRLTVL.

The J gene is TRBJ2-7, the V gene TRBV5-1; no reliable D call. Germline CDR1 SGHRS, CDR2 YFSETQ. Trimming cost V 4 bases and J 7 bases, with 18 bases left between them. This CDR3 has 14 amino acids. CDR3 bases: TGCGCCAGCAGCGCGCGAGACCTACGTGAGGAGCAGTACTTC. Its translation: CASSARDLREEQYF.

CDR3 DNA: TGCGCCAGCAGCTTTATGGGAACCTATGGCTACACCTTC. It specifies CASSFMGTYGYTF. The chain joins TRBV5-1 to TRBJ1-2; unclear D gene. Trimming removed 2 bases from V and 4 bases from J, with 9 bases in between. The CDR3 consists of 13 residues. The germline V gene has CDR1 SGHRS and CDR2 YFSETQ.

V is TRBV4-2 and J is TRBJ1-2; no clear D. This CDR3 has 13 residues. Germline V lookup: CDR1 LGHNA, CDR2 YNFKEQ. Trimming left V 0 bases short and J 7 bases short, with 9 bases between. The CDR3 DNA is TGTGCCAGCAGCCAAGAAGGAGGAGGTGGCTACACCTTC. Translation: CASSQEGGGGYTF.

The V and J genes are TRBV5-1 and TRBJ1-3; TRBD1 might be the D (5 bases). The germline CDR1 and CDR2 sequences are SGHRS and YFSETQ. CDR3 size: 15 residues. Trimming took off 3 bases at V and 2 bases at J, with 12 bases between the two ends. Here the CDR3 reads CASSYQGETGNTIYF. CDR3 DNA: TGCGCCAGCAGCTACCAGGGCGAGACTGGAAACACCATATATTTT.

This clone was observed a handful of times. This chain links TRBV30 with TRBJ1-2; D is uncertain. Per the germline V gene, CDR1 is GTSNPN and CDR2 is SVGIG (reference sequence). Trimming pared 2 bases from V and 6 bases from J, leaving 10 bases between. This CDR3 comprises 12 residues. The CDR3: CAWSRTRDGYTF. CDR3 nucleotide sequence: TGTGCCTGGAGTCGTACCCGGGATGGCTACACCTTC.

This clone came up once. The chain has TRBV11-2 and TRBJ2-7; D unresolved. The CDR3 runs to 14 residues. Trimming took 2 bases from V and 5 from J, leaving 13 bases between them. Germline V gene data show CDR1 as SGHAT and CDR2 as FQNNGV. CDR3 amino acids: CASSLRSRGNEQYF. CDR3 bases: TGTGCCAGCAGCTTAAGGTCCCGTGGTAACGAGCAGTACTTC.

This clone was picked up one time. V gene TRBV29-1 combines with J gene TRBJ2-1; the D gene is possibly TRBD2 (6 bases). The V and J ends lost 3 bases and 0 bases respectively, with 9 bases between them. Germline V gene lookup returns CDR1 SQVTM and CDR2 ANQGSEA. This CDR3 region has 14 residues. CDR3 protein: CSVEGGSSYNEQFF. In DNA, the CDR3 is TGCAGCGTTGAGGGAGGAAGCTCCTACAATGAGCAGTTCTTC.

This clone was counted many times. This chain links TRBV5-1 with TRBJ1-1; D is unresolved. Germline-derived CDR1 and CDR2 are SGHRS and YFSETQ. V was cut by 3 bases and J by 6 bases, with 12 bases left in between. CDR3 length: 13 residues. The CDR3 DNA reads TGCGCCAGCAGCTCTGGGCTTGTCGCTGAAGCTTTCTTT. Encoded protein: CASSSGLVAEAFF.

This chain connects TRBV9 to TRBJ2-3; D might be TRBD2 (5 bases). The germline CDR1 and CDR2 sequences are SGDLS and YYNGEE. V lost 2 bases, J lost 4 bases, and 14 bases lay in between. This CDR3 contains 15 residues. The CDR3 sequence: CASSVRDSLSDTQYF. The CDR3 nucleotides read TGTGCCAGCAGCGTCCGGGATTCTTTGTCAGATACGCAGTATTTT. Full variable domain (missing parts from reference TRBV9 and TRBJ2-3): DSGVTQTPKHLITATGQRVTLRCSPRSGDLSVYWYQQSLDQGLQFLIQYYNGEERAKGNILERFSAQQFPDLHSELNLSSLELGDSALYFCASSVRDSLSDTQYFGPGTRLTVL.